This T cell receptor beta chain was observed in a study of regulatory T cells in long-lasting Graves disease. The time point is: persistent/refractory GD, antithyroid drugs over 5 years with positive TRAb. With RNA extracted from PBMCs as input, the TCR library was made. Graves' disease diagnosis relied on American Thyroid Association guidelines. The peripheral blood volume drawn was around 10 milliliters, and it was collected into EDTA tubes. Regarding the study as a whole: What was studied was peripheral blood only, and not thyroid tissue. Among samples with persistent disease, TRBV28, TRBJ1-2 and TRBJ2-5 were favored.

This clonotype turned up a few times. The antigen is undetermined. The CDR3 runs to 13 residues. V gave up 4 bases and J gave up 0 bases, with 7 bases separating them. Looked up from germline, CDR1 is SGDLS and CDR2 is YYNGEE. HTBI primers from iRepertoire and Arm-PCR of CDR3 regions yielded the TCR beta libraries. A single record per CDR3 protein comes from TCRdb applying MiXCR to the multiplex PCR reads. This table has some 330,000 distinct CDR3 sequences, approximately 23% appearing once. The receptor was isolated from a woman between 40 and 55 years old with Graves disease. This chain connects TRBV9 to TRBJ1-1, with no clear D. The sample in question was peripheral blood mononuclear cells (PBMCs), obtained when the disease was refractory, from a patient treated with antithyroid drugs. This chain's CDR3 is CASSPELNTEAFF. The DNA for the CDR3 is TGTGCCAGCAGCCCCGAATTGAACACTGAAGCTTTCTTT.